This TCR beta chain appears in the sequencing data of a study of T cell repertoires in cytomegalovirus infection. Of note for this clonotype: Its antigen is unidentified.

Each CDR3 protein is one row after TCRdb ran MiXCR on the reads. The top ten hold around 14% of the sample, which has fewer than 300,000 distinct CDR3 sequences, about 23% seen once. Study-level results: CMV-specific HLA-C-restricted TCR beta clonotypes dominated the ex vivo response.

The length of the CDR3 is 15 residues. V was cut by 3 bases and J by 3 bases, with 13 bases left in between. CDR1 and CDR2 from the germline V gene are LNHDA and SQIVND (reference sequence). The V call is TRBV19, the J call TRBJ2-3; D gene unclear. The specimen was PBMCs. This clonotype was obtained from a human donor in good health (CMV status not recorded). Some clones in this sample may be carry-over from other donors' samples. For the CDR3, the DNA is TGTGCCAGTAGTATCAATTGGGCACGGACAGATACGCAGTATTTT. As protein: CASSINWARTDTQYF. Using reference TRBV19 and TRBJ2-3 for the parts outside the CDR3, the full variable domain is DGGITQSPKYLFRKEGQNVTLSCEQNLNHDAMYWYRQDPGQGLRLIYYSQIVNDFQKGDIAEGYSVSREKKESFPLTVTSAQKNPTAFYLCASSINWARTDTQYFGPGTRLTVL.